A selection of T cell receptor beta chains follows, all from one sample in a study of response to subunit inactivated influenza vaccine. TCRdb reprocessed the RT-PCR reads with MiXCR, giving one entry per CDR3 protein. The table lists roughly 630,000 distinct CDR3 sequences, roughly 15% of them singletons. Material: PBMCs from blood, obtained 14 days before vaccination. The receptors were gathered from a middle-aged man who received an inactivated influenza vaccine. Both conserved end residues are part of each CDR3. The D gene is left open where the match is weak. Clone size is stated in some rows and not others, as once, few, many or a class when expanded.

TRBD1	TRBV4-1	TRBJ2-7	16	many	CASSQGFAGGLREQYF	TGCGCCAGCAGCCAAGGTTTCGCAGGGGGTCTAAGAGAGCAGTACTTC
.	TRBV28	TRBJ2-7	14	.	CASSFPGGSREQYF	TGTGCCAGCAGTTTCCCTGGGGGGAGTCGCGAGCAGTACTTC
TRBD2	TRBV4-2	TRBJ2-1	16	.	CASSQWGLALRNEQFF	TGTGCCAGCAGCCAATGGGGACTAGCCCTGAGGAATGAGCAGTTCTTC
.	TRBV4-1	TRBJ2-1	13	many	CASSQDRGTPLFF	TGCGCCAGCAGCCAAGATCGGGGGACCCCCCTGTTCTTC
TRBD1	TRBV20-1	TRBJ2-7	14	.	CSATSGTGGYEQYF	TGCAGTGCTACGTCCGGGACAGGGGGGTACGAGCAGTACTTC
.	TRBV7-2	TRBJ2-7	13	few	CASSFSLLGEQYF	TGTGCCAGCAGCTTCAGCCTTTTGGGGGAGCAGTACTTC
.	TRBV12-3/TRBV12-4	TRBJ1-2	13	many	CASWMGRNYGYTF	TGTGCCAGCTGGATGGGCAGGAACTATGGCTACACCTTC
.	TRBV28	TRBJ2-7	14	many	CASSLTPAPYEQYF	TGTGCCAGCAGTTTAACCCCCGCTCCCTACGAGCAGTACTTC
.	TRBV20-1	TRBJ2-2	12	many	CSARHTTGELFF	TGCAGTGCTAGACACACCACCGGGGAGCTGTTTTTT
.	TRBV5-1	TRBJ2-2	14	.	CASSVSGGTGELFF	TGCGCCAGCAGCGTGTCTGGGGGCACCGGGGAGCTGTTTTTT
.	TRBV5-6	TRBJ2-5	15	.	CASSLGDPPEETQYF	TGTGCCAGCAGCTTGGGGGACCCCCCAGAGGAGACCCAGTACTTC
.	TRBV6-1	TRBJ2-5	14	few	CASVLNSLGETQYF	TGTGCCAGCGTGCTAAATAGCCTAGGGGAGACCCAGTACTTC
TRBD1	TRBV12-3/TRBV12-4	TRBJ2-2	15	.	CASRRRQGDTGELFF	TGTGCCAGCAGACGGAGACAGGGCGACACCGGGGAGCTGTTTTTT
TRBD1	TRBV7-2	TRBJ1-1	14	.	CASRQSGGGTEAFF	TGTGCCAGCAGGCAATCAGGGGGCGGCACTGAAGCTTTCTTT
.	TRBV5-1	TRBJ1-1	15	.	CASSLLDITNTEAFF	TGCGCCAGCAGTCTCCTGGACATCACGAACACTGAAGCTTTCTTT
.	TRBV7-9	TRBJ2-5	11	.	CASSSIEAQYF	TGTGCCAGCAGCTCGATTGAGGCCCAGTACTTC
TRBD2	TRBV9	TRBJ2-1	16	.	CASSVGEGLAGDEQFF	TGTGCCAGCAGCGTAGGGGAGGGGCTAGCGGGGGACGAGCAGTTCTTC
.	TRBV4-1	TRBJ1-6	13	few	CASSHNRDSPLHF	TGCGCCAGCAGCCATAACAGGGATTCACCCCTCCACTTT